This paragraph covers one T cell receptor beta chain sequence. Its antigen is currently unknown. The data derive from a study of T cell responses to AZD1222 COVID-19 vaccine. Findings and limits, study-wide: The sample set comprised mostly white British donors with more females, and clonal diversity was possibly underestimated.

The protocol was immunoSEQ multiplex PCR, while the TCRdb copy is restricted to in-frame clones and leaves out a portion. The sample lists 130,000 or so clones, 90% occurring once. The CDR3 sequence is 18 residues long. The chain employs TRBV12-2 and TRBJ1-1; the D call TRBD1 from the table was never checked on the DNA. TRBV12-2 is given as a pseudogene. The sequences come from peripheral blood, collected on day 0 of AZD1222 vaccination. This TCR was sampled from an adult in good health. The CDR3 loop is CASRLALGTGWMNTEAFF. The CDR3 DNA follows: TGTGCAAGTCGCTTAGCGCTGGGAACAGGGTGGATGAACACTGAAGCTTTCTTT.